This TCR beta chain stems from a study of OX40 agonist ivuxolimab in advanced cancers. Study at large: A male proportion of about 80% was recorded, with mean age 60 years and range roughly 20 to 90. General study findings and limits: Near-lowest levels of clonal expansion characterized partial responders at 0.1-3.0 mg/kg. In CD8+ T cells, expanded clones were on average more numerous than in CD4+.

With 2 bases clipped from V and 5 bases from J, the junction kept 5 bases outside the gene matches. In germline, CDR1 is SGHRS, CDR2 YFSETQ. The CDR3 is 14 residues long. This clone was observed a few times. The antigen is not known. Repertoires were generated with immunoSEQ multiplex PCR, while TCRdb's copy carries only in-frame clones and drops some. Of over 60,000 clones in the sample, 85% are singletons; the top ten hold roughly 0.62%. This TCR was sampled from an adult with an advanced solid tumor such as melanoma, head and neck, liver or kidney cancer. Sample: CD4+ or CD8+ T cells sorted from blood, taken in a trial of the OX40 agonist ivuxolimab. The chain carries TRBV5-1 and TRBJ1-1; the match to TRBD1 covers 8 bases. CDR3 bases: TGCGCCAGCAGCTTCCAGGGGGCTGGGACTGAAGCTTTCTTT. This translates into CASSFQGAGTEAFF. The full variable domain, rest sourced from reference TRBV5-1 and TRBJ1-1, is KAGVTQTPRYLIKTRGQQVTLSCSPISGHRSVSWYQQTPGQGLQFLFEYFSETQRNKGNFPGRFSGRQFSNSRSEMNVSTLELGDSALYLCASSFQGAGTEAFFGQGTRLTVV.